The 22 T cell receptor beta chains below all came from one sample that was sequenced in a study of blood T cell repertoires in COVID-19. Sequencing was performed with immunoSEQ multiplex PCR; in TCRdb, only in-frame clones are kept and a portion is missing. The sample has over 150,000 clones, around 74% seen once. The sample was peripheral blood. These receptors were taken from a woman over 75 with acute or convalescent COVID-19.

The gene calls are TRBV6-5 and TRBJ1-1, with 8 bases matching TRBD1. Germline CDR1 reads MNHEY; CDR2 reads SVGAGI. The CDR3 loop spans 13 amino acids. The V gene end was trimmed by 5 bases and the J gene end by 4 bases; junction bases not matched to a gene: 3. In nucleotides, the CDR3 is TGTGCCAGCAGTCAGGGGGCGGCCACTGAAGCTTTCTTT. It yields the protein CASSQGAATEAFF.

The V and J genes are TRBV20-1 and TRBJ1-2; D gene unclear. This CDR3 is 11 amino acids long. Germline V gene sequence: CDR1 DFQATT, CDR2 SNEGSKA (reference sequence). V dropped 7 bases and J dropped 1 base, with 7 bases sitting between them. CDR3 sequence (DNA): TGCAGTGGACAATTTAACTATGGCTACACCTTC. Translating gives CSGQFNYGYTF.

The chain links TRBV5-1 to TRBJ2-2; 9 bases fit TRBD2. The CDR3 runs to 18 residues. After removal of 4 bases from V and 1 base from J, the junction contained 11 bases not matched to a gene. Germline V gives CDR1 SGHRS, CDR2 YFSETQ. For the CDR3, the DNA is TGCGCCAGCAGCCCCTCGACTAGCGGCTTGCAGAACACCGGGGAGCTGTTTTTT. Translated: CASSPSTSGLQNTGELFF.

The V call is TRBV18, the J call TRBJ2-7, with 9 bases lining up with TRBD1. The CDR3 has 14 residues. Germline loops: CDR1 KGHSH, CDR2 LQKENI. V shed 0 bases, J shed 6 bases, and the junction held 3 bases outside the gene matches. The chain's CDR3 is CASSPPKDRGEQYF. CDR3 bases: TGTGCCAGCTCACCACCTAAGGACAGGGGCGAGCAGTACTTC.

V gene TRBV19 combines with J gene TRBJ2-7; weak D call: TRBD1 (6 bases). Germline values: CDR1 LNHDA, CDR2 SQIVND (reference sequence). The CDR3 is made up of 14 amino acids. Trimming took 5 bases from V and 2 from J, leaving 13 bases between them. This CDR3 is CASSFPGDTYEQYF. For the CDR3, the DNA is TGTGCCAGTAGTTTCCCAGGGGACACCTACGAGCAGTACTTC.

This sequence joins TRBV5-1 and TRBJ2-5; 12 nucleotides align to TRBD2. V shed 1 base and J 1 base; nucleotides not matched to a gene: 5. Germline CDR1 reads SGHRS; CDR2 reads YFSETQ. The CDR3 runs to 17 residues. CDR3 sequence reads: CASSLSTSGGLQETQYF. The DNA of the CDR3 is TGCGCCAGCAGCTTGTCTACTAGCGGGGGGCTCCAAGAGACCCAGTACTTC.

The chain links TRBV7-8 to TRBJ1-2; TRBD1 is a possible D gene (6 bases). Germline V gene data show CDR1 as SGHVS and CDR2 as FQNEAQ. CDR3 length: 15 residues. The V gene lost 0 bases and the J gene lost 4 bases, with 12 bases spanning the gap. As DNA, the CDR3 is TGTGCCAGCAGCTTAGCTCCGGACAGTCCCTATGGCTACACCTTC. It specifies CASSLAPDSPYGYTF.

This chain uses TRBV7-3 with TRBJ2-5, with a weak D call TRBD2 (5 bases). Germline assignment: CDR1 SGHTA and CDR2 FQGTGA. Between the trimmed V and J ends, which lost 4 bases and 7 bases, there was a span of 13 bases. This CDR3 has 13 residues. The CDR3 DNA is TGTGCCAGCAGCTACACACGGGATGGGACCCAGTACTTC. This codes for CASSYTRDGTQYF. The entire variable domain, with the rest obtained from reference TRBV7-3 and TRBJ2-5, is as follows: GAGVSQTPSNKVTEKGKYVELRCDPISGHTALYWYRQSLGQGPEFLIYFQGTGAADDSGLPNDRFFAVRPEGSVSTLKIQRTERGDSAVYLCASSYTRDGTQYFGPGTRLLVL.

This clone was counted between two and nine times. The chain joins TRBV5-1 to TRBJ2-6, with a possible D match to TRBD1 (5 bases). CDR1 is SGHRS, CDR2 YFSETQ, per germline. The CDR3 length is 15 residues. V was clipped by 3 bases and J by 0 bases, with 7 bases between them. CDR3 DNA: TGCGCCAGCAGCTCAGGGTCCTCTGGGGCCAACGTCCTGACTTTC. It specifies CASSSGSSGANVLTF. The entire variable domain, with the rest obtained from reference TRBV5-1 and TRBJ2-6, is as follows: KAGVTQTPRYLIKTRGQQVTLSCSPISGHRSVSWYQQTPGQGLQFLFEYFSETQRNKGNFPGRFSGRQFSNSRSEMNVSTLELGDSALYLCASSSGSSGANVLTFGAGSRLTVL.

In nucleotides, the CDR3 is TGTGCCAGCTCACCAGAGACGGAGGGCTATGGCTACACCTTC. This translates into CASSPETEGYGYTF. The V and J genes are TRBV18 and TRBJ1-2; D uncertain. The V gene lost 2 bases and the J gene lost 4 bases, with 11 bases spanning the gap. CDR3 length: 14 amino acids. The V gene's germline CDR1 is KGHSH and CDR2 LQKENI.

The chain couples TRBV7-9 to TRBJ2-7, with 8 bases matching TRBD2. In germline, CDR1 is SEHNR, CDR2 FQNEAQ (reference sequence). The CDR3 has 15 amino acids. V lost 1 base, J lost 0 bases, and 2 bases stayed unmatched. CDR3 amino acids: CASSLGLASSYEQYF. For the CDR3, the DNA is TGTGCCAGCAGCTTAGGACTAGCGTCCTCCTACGAGCAGTACTTC. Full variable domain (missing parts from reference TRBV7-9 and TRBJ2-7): DTGVSQNPRHKITKRGQNVTFRCDPISEHNRLYWYRQTLGQGPEFLTYFQNEAQLEKSRLLSDRFSAERPKGSFSTLEIQRTEQGDSAMYLCASSLGLASSYEQYFGPGTRLTVT.

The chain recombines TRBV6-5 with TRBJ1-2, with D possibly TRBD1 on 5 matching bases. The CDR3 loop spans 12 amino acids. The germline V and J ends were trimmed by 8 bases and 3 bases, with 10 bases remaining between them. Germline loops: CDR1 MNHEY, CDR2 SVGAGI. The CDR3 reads CASGEQDYGYTF. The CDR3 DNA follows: TGTGCCAGCGGCGAACAGGACTATGGCTACACCTTC.

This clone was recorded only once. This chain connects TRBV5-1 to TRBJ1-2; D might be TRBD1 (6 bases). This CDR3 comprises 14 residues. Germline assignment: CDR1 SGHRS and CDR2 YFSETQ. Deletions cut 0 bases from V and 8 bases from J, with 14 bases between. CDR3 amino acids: CASSLGTRGGGYTF. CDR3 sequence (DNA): TGCGCCAGCAGCTTGGGGACAAGGGGGGGCGGCTACACCTTC.

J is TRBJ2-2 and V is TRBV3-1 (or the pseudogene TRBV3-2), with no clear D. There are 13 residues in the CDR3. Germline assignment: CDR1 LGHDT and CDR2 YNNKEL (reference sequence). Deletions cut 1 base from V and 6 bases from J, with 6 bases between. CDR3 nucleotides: TGTGCCAGCAGCCAAGGGCCGTCCGGGGAGCTGTTTTTT. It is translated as CASSQGPSGELFF.

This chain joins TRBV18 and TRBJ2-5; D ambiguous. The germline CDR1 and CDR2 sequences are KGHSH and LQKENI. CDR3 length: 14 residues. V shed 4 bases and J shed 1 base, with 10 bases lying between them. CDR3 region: CASSRTGSQETQYF. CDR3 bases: TGTGCCAGCTCACGAACCGGGTCCCAAGAGACCCAGTACTTC. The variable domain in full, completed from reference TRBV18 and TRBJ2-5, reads NAGVMQNPRHLVRRRGQEARLRCSPMKGHSHVYWYRQLPEEGLKFMVYLQKENIIDESGMPKERFSAEFPKEGPSILRIQQVVRGDSAAYFCASSRTGSQETQYFGPGTRLLVL.

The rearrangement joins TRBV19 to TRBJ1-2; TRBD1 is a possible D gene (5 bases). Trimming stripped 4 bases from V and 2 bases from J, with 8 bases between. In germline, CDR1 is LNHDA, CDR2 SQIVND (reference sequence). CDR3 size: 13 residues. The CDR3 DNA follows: TGTGCCAGTAGTAGACAGCTAAACTATGGCTACACCTTC. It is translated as CASSRQLNYGYTF.

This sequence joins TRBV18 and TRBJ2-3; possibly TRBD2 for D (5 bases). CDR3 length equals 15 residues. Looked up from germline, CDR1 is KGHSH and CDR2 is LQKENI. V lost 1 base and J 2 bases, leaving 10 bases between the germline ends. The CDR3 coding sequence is TGTGCCAGCTCACCACGGGAGACGTACACAGATACGCAGTATTTT. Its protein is CASSPRETYTDTQYF.

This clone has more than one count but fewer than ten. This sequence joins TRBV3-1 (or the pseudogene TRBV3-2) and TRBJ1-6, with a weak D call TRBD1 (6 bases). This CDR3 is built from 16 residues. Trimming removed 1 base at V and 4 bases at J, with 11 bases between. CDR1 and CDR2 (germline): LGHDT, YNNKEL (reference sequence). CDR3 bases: TGTGCCAGCAGCCAAGCGGGACAAATATATAATTCACCCCTCCACTTT. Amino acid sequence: CASSQAGQIYNSPLHF.

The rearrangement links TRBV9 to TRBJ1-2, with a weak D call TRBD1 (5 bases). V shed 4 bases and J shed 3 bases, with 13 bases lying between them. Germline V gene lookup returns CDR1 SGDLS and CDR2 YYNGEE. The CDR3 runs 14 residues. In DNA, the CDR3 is TGTGCCAGCAGCAAAACCCAGGGTGACTATGGCTACACCTTC. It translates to CASSKTQGDYGYTF.

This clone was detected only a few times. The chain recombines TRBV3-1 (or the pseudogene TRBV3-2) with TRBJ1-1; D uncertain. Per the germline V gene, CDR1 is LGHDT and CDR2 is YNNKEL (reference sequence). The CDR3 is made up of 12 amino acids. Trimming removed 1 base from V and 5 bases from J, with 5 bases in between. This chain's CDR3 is CASSQVKTEAFF. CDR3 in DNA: TGTGCCAGCAGCCAAGTCAAAACTGAAGCTTTCTTT.

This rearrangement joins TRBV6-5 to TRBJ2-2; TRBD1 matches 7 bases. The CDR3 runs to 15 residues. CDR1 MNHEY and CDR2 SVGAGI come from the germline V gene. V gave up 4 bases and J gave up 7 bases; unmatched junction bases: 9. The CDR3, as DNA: TGTGCCAGCAGTTCCTTTCGACAGGGTAGCGGGGAGCTGTTTTTT. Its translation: CASSSFRQGSGELFF.

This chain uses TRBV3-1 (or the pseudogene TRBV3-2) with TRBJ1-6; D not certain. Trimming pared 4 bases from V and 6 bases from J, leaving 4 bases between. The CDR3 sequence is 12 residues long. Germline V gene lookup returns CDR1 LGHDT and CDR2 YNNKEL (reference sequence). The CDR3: CASSPLNSPLHF. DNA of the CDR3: TGTGCCAGCAGCCCTCTTAATTCACCCCTCCACTTT.